This T cell receptor (beta chain) stems from a study of CD8+CD57+ T cells in acquired aplastic anemia. According to the study, genomic DNA was the template for TCR beta VDJ and CDR3 profiling. TCRdb fed the reads into MiXCR, producing one record per CDR3 protein. Among 400,000 to 600,000 distinct CDR3 sequences listed, over 25% were seen once. Patients included in sequencing had previously demonstrated CD8+CD57+ cell expansion by flow cytometry. Every patient presented with severe acquired aplastic anemia. The blood sampling took place in patients who had so far received no therapy. The sample was sorted CD4+, CD8+, or CD8+CD57+ T cells (not recorded which) from PBMCs. This receptor was identified in a human donor with aplastic anemia.

The chain's CDR3 is CASSFAAGGIEQFF. The CDR3 DNA follows: TGTGCCAGCAGTTTTGCAGCGGGGGGTATTGAGCAGTTCTTC. The chain carries TRBV7-6 and TRBJ2-1; 9 positions agree with TRBD2. Germline-derived CDR1 and CDR2 are SGHVS and FNYEAQ. The CDR3 loop spans 14 amino acids. Losses at the gene ends were 6 bases for V and 9 bases for J; bases not matched to a gene: 9.